These 11 T cell receptor beta chains were sequenced from one sample in a study of blood T cell repertoires in COVID-19. Data came from immunoSEQ multiplex PCR; TCRdb stores just in-frame clones and leaves some out. The sample shows approximately 200,000 clones, around 89% of them seen only once. Sequencing was done on a sample of PBMCs or T cells enriched from blood (not recorded which). Receptors originate from a woman under 30 in a cohort exposed to, infected with or recovered from COVID-19 (not recorded which).

The chain uses TRBV10-1 and TRBJ2-5; 8 bases map to TRBD2. The germline V gene encodes CDR1 WNHNN and CDR2 SYGVQD (reference sequence). V shed 3 bases, J shed 3 bases, and the junction held 3 bases outside the gene matches. The CDR3 contains 14 residues. CDR3 in amino acids: CASSDSGTKETQYF. DNA for the CDR3: TGCGCCAGCAGTGATAGCGGGACTAAAGAGACCCAGTACTTC.

The chain combines TRBV7-9 with TRBJ2-5; D is uncertain. Trimming shortened V by 3 bases and J by 0 bases, and 11 bases separated the two germline ends. The CDR3 covers 15 residues. Germline V lookup: CDR1 SEHNR, CDR2 FQNEAQ (reference sequence). CDR3 amino acids: CASSFLLGYQETQYF. The CDR3 DNA is TGTGCCAGCAGCTTTCTTCTCGGGTACCAAGAGACCCAGTACTTC.

The V gene is TRBV7-3, the J gene TRBJ2-7; TRBD2 is a possible D gene (7 bases). The CDR3 covers 16 residues. Trimming pared 0 bases from V and 6 bases from J, leaving 18 bases between. Germline-derived CDR1 and CDR2 are SGHTA and FQGTGA. The CDR3 coding sequence is TGTGCCAGCAGCTTAACCCGGCGGGGGCGCATAAGCGAGCAGTACTTC. It encodes CASSLTRRGRISEQYF.

V is TRBV28 and J is TRBJ1-1; a possible D gene is TRBD1 (5 bases). The V gene lost 3 bases and the J gene lost 1 base, with 15 bases spanning the gap. This CDR3 has 16 residues. The germline gives CDR1 MDHEN, CDR2 SYDVKM. The CDR3, as DNA: TGTGCCAGCAGTTTCGGCAGGTGGGGCGAGAACACTGAAGCTTTCTTT. It encodes CASSFGRWGENTEAFF.

This chain links TRBV20-1 with TRBJ2-1; tentatively, D is TRBD2 (6 bases). In germline, CDR1 is DFQATT, CDR2 SNEGSKA (reference sequence). Trimming shortened V by 6 bases and J by 12 bases, and 15 bases separated the two germline ends. The CDR3 consists of 11 residues. The CDR3 sequence is CSAGRGSAQFF. The CDR3 nucleotides read TGCAGTGCGGGGCGGGGTTCGGCGCAGTTCTTC.

V usage is TRBV18 and J usage is TRBJ1-6, with a tentative D call TRBD1 (5 bases). This CDR3 contains 15 residues. V was shortened by 3 bases and J by 4 bases, with 10 bases between the two germline ends. Per the germline V gene, CDR1 is KGHSH and CDR2 is LQKENI. CDR3 protein: CASSPEAGYNSPLHF. CDR3 DNA sequence: TGTGCCAGCTCACCCGAGGCAGGGTATAATTCACCCCTCCACTTT.

V and J are TRBV19 and TRBJ1-5, with 8 positions matching TRBD1. Germline V gene data show CDR1 as LNHDA and CDR2 as SQIVND (reference sequence). The CDR3 is made up of 14 amino acids. After removal of 6 bases from V and 7 bases from J, the junction contained 8 bases not matched to a gene. In DNA, the CDR3 is TGTGCCAGTAGCGCGGACAGGGCGGTGCAGCCCCAGCATTTT. It codes for CASSADRAVQPQHF.

This chain joins TRBV24-1 and TRBJ1-2, with 7 bases identical to TRBD1. V was clipped by 7 bases and J by 5 bases; unmatched bases: 3. Germline V CDR1 and CDR2: KGHDR, SFDVKD. The CDR3 length is 12 residues. This chain's CDR3 is CATRDRAYGYTF. The CDR3 DNA follows: TGTGCCACCAGAGACAGGGCTTATGGCTACACCTTC.

V is TRBV7-2 and J is TRBJ2-1, with 12 bases that match TRBD2. The ends lost 5 bases at V and 4 bases at J; junction bases unmatched: 3. This CDR3 contains 15 residues. CDR1 is SGHTA, CDR2 FQGNSA, per germline. The CDR3 loop is CASSPGLAGYNEQFF. DNA for the CDR3: TGTGCCAGCAGCCCCGGACTAGCGGGGTACAATGAGCAGTTCTTC.

The chain combines TRBV24-1 with TRBJ2-1, with D possibly being TRBD2 (6 bases). The ends were cut back, 5 bases at V and 1 base at J, with 11 bases in the middle. In germline, CDR1 is KGHDR, CDR2 SFDVKD. The CDR3 loop spans 15 amino acids. The CDR3 here is CATSAGLLSYNEQFF. The CDR3 nucleotides are TGTGCCACCAGTGCGGGACTGCTTTCCTACAATGAGCAGTTCTTC.

The chain joins TRBV2 to TRBJ1-2; 8 bases line up with TRBD1. V dropped 6 bases and J dropped 7; count of bases not matched to a gene: 10. Looked up from germline, CDR1 is SNHLY and CDR2 is FYNNEI. This CDR3 comprises 14 residues. Here the CDR3 reads CASSVRDRSGGYTF. In DNA, the CDR3 is TGTGCCAGCAGCGTCCGGGACAGGTCGGGTGGCTACACCTTC.